This T cell receptor (beta chain) was obtained from a study of blood T cell repertoires in COVID-19. Using immunoSEQ multiplex PCR, the repertoire was profiled, and TCRdb retains in-frame clones only, with some absent. The sample yields more than 300,000 clones, more than 75% seen once. Material: peripheral blood. This sequence originates from a woman younger than 35 who had recovered from COVID-19.

This CDR3 is CASSTAGQGGGYTF. DNA of the CDR3: TGCGCCAGCAGCACCGCGGGACAGGGAGGTGGCTACACCTTC. The J gene is TRBJ1-2, the V gene TRBV5-1, with TRBD1 matching 9 bases. The CDR3 runs to 14 residues. Germline trimming cut 4 bases from V and 7 bases from J; bases unmatched to any gene: 8. The germline CDR1 and CDR2 sequences are SGHRS and YFSETQ.